The clone carrying this TCR beta chain was detected a few times. Its antigen remains unknown. These data originate in a study of metastatic and nonmetastatic thyroid tumors. Overall study context: Samples came from malignant and benign thyroid patients, and repertoires were compared across blood and tumor or nodule tissue.

General study findings and limits: When malignant thyroid tumors were compared with benign nodules, TCR beta diversity was reportedly significantly higher in the malignant tumors. This held in both blood and tumor samples.

Study processing details: The study took CDR3 differences across clinicopathological groups and made a distant-metastasis classifier for papillary thyroid cancer from them. With MiXCR, TCRdb called clones anew from the PCR reads. TCRdb's processing, not the authors' own work, is the source of the V and J calls. The data hold approximately 8,000 clones, with roughly 31% observed a single time. Germline CDR1 and CDR2: MNHEY and SMNVEV (reference sequence). The V and J ends lost 10 bases and 1 base, in that order; junction bases with no gene match: 5. CDR3 length: 13 residues. No patient received treatment before thyroid surgery.

The sequenced sample consisted of tumor tissue. The clonotype comes from a female donor with papillary thyroid cancer or a benign thyroid nodule (not recorded which). Some clones in this sample may be carry-over from other donors' samples. The chain links TRBV27 to TRBJ2-7; 9 bases are shared with TRBD2. In nucleotides, the CDR3 is TGTGCCACCGGGCGGGGGGGGTCCTACGAGCAGTACTTC. Translation: CATGRGGSYEQYF.